Sequencing of this T cell receptor (beta chain) was carried out in a study of blood T cell repertoires in COVID-19. At the level of the study: Acute and convalescent COVID-19 samples came from the United States, Italy and Spain. PBMCs, B-cell-depleted T cells, or T cells provided the cDNA or gDNA that made up the material.

The CDR3 loop spans 17 amino acids. V lost 2 bases to trimming and J lost 0 bases, with 11 bases between them. TCRdb keeps only in-frame clones here, not all; method: immunoSEQ multiplex PCR. The data contain about 100,000 clones, about 83% of them singletons. The chain has TRBV23-1 and TRBJ2-6, with D possibly being TRBD1 (5 bases). TRBV23-1 is known as an ORF, though its function is uncertain. This TCR derives from a human donor in a cohort sampled during active COVID-19. Material: peripheral blood. Here the CDR3 DNA reads TGCGCCAGCAGTCAAACCCGTACAGGCTCTGGGGCCAACGTCCTGACTTTC. Translating gives CASSQTRTGSGANVLTF.